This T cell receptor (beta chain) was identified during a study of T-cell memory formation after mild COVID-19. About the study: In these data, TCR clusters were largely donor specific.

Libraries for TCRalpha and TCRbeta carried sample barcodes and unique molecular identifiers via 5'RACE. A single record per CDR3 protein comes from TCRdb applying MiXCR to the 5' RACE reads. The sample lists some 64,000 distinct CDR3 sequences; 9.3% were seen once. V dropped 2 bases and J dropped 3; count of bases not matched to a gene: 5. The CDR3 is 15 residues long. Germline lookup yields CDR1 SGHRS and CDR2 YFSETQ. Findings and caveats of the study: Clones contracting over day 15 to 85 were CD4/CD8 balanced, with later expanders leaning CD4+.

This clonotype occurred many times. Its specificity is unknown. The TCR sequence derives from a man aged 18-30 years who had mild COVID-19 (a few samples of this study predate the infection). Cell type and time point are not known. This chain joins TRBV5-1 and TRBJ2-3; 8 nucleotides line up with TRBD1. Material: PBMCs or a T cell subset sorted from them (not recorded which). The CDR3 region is CASSFDRGRTDTQYF. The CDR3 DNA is TGCGCCAGCAGCTTCGACAGGGGTAGGACAGATACGCAGTATTTT.